A selection of T cell receptor beta chains follows, all from one sample in a study of T cell changes during pregnancy in multiple sclerosis. TCRdb keeps only in-frame clones here, not all; method: immunoSEQ multiplex PCR. The sample shows roughly 60,000 clones, approximately 92% of them seen only once. The sample consisted of CD4+ T cells from peripheral blood mononuclear cells, taken before pregnancy. The receptors were gathered from a female donor with multiple sclerosis, enrolled in a pregnancy study. CDR3s include the opening cysteine and the closing phenylalanine or tryptophan. D genes are given only for firm matches. Not all rows give a size; the values are once, few, many and, for expanded clones, a class.

v_gene	d_gene	abundance	j_gene	CDR3aa	CDR3nt
TRBV10-3	TRBD2	.	TRBJ2-3	CAIGSGRYTDTQYF	TGTGCCATCGGGAGCGGGAGGTACACAGATACGCAGTATTTT
TRBV7-8	TRBD2	.	TRBJ2-2	CASSPGERENTGELFF	TGTGCCAGCAGCCCCGGGGAGCGGGAGAACACCGGGGAGCTGTTTTTT
TRBV6-5	.	.	TRBJ1-2	CASRQGGIHGYTF	TGTGCCAGCAGGCAGGGTGGGATCCATGGCTACACCTTC
TRBV25-1	TRBD1	.	TRBJ1-2	CASSDAGGNYGYTF	TGTGCCAGCAGTGATGCAGGGGGCAACTATGGCTACACCTTC
TRBV27	TRBD2	.	TRBJ2-7	CASRNTTGLAGVHEQYF	TGTGCCAGCAGGAATACTACCGGACTAGCGGGAGTACACGAGCAGTACTTC
TRBV28	.	.	TRBJ2-5	CASSLSRVQETQYF	TGTGCCAGCAGTTTATCAAGAGTCCAAGAGACCCAGTACTTC
TRBV5-1	TRBD1	.	TRBJ2-3	CASIRTGGTDTQYF	TGCGCCAGCATCCGGACAGGGGGGACGGATACGCAGTATTTT
TRBV7-2	.	once	TRBJ2-1	CASSPQGRGGSLSYNEQFF	TGTGCCAGCAGCCCCCAGGGGAGGGGCGGGAGCCTTTCCTACAATGAGCAGTTCTTC
TRBV7-9	.	.	TRBJ1-3	CASSLAGGAKDTIYF	TGTGCCAGCAGCTTAGCTGGGGGCGCGAAGGACACCATATATTTT
TRBV5-1	.	.	TRBJ2-5	CASRVGGIETQYF	TGCGCCAGCAGAGTGGGGGGTATAGAGACCCAGTACTTC
TRBV5-1	.	.	TRBJ2-7	CASSLGDSHGYEQYF	TGCGCCAGCAGCTTGGGGGACTCCCATGGTTACGAGCAGTACTTC
TRBV5-6	TRBD1	once	TRBJ1-2	CASSLLGTGLLHTF	TGTGCCAGCAGCTTGTTAGGGACAGGGTTGCTACACACCTTC
TRBV6-6	TRBD1	once	TRBJ1-5	CASRRQGESYNQPQHF	TGTGCCAGCAGACGCCAGGGGGAATCCTACAATCAGCCCCAGCATTTT
TRBV6-1	.	.	TRBJ1-1	CASSDRGGMVNTEAFF	TGTGCCAGCAGTGATCGGGGGGGTATGGTGAACACTGAAGCTTTCTTT
TRBV7-9	TRBD1	.	TRBJ2-7	CASSPRDRDEQYF	TGTGCCAGCAGCCCGCGTGACAGGGACGAGCAGTACTTC
TRBV7-9	.	.	TRBJ1-5	CATTQGRDQPQHF	TGTGCCACCACGCAGGGGCGAGATCAGCCCCAGCATTTT
TRBV6-1	.	.	TRBJ2-7	CASSENAGLGYEQYF	TGTGCCAGCAGTGAAAATGCAGGGTTGGGGTACGAGCAGTACTTC
TRBV5-1	TRBD2	.	TRBJ2-1	CASSFGDGGYNEQFF	TGCGCCAGCAGCTTTGGGGACGGGGGGTACAATGAGCAGTTCTTC
TRBV2	TRBD1	.	TRBJ2-3	CASSLGQGSTDTQYF	TGTGCCAGCAGTCTAGGACAGGGAAGCACAGATACGCAGTATTTT
TRBV7-9	.	.	TRBJ1-5	CASSFTGNQPQHF	TGTGCCAGCAGCTTTACAGGGAATCAGCCCCAGCATTTT
TRBV6-1	TRBD1	.	TRBJ1-1	CASSQTGDTEAFF	TGTGCCAGCAGTCAAACAGGGGACACTGAAGCTTTCTTT
TRBV25-1	.	.	TRBJ2-7	CASSEKLASSSYEQYF	TGTGCCAGCAGTGAAAAGCTAGCGTCTAGCTCCTACGAGCAGTACTTC
TRBV11-3	.	.	TRBJ1-1	CASSLRGQAEAFF	TGTGCCAGCAGCTTAAGGGGTCAGGCTGAAGCTTTCTTT
TRBV27	TRBD1	.	TRBJ2-1	CASSKGTGEFSYNEQFF	TGTGCCAGCAGCAAGGGGACAGGGGAATTTTCCTACAATGAGCAGTTCTTC
TRBV5-1	.	.	TRBJ1-2	CASSLTDSIEGYTF	TGCGCCAGCAGCTTGACTGACTCGATAGAAGGCTACACCTTC
TRBV10-3	.	.	TRBJ1-2	CAISESSRTYTF	TGTGCCATCAGTGAGTCGAGCCGTACCTACACCTTC
TRBV27	TRBD2	.	TRBJ2-1	CASSYRWTSGTNEQFF	TGTGCCAGCAGTTACCGTTGGACTAGCGGGACCAATGAGCAGTTCTTC
TRBV29-1	TRBD2	.	TRBJ2-7	CSISSGRASEQYF	TGCAGCATTAGTAGCGGGAGGGCCTCCGAGCAGTACTTC
TRBV5-1	.	.	TRBJ2-3	CASSLVTGSTDTQYF	TGCGCCAGCAGCTTGGTTACAGGTAGCACAGATACGCAGTATTTT
TRBV5-4	TRBD1	.	TRBJ2-1	CASSLAGTGGNEQFF	TGTGCCAGCAGCTTGGCTGGGACAGGGGGTAATGAGCAGTTCTTC
TRBV7-8	TRBD2	.	TRBJ2-7	CASSKSGNLYEQYF	TGTGCCAGCAGCAAAAGCGGGAATCTTTACGAGCAGTACTTC
TRBV27	TRBD2	.	TRBJ2-1	CASSLGSGRPYEQFF	TGTGCCAGCAGTTTAGGTAGCGGGAGGCCGTATGAGCAGTTCTTC
TRBV29-1	TRBD1	.	TRBJ1-2	CSADSTGNNYGYTF	TGCAGCGCCGATTCGACAGGGAATAACTATGGCTACACCTTC
TRBV19	TRBD1	.	TRBJ1-2	CASSPQIQGESGYTF	TGTGCCAGTAGTCCGCAAATTCAGGGGGAAAGTGGCTACACCTTC
TRBV9	TRBD2	.	TRBJ2-2	CASSEAGTSVTGELFF	TGTGCCAGCAGCGAGGCCGGGACTAGCGTTACCGGGGAGCTGTTTTTT
TRBV4-1	TRBD2	.	TRBJ2-7	CASSQVASGTLYEQYF	TGCGCCAGCAGCCAAGTTGCTAGCGGGACTCTCTACGAGCAGTACTTC
TRBV27	TRBD1	.	TRBJ2-1	CASSSAGQGINEQFF	TGTGCCAGCAGTTCGGCGGGACAGGGGATTAATGAGCAGTTCTTC
TRBV6-6	TRBD1	.	TRBJ1-2	CASNLQDRDYGYTF	TGTGCCAGCAACCTCCAGGACAGGGACTATGGCTACACCTTC
TRBV6-1	TRBD1	.	TRBJ1-1	CASRYDRGLSEAFF	TGTGCCAGCAGATATGACAGGGGGCTGTCTGAAGCTTTCTTT
TRBV6-6	.	.	TRBJ2-7	CASSYDGVPTYEQYF	TGTGCCAGCAGTTACGACGGGGTCCCCACCTACGAGCAGTACTTC
TRBV28	TRBD2	.	TRBJ2-7	CASSSGTSGSYEQYF	TGTGCCAGCAGTTCCGGGACTAGCGGTTCCTACGAGCAGTACTTC
TRBV6-5	.	.	TRBJ2-4	CASTTGPAKNIQYF	TGTGCCAGCACTACAGGACCGGCCAAAAACATTCAGTACTTC
TRBV6-1	TRBD1	.	TRBJ2-7	CASGGQTYEQYF	TGTGCCAGTGGGGGACAGACCTACGAGCAGTACTTC
TRBV21-1	.	.	TRBJ1-4	CASSNRRTGGAENEKLFF	TGTGCCAGCAGCAACCGGCGGACAGGGGGCGCGGAGAATGAAAAACTGTTTTTT
TRBV5-6	.	many	TRBJ2-7	CASSLRGQRFSYEQYF	TGTGCCAGCAGCTTGCGTGGGCAACGATTTTCCTACGAGCAGTACTTC
TRBV2	TRBD2	.	TRBJ2-1	CASSLQLSGIGNEQFF	TGTGCCAGCAGTCTTCAACTAAGCGGGATTGGGAATGAGCAGTTCTTC
TRBV14	.	.	TRBJ2-2	CASSLRGTGELFF	TGTGCCAGCAGCCTCAGGGGTACCGGGGAGCTGTTTTTT
TRBV28	TRBD2	once	TRBJ2-2	CASRNDRGLDLAGGPGELFF	TGTGCCAGCAGAAACGACAGGGGGCTGGACCTAGCGGGAGGGCCCGGGGAGCTGTTTTTT
TRBV6-5	TRBD2	.	TRBJ2-7	CASKSTSGVYEQYF	TGTGCCAGCAAGTCAACCAGCGGGGTCTACGAGCAGTACTTC
TRBV27	.	.	TRBJ2-7	CASSMTENYEQYF	TGTGCCAGCAGTATGACAGAGAACTACGAGCAGTACTTC
TRBV7-9	TRBD2	.	TRBJ2-1	CASRGLAGGLLNEQFF	TGTGCCAGCAGAGGACTAGCGGGAGGGTTGTTGAATGAGCAGTTCTTC
TRBV19	.	.	TRBJ2-5	CATGSGQLNQETQYF	TGTGCCACAGGGTCCGGACAGCTAAACCAAGAGACCCAGTACTTC
TRBV18	.	.	TRBJ1-1	CASSPLGLSMNTEAFF	TGTGCCAGCTCACCCCTCGGACTGTCCATGAACACTGAAGCTTTCTTT
TRBV16	TRBD1	.	TRBJ1-5	CASSPKDRGPQPQHF	TGTGCCAGCAGCCCTAAGGACAGGGGGCCACAGCCCCAGCATTTT
TRBV28	.	.	TRBJ1-3	CASSPPQGNTIYF	TGTGCCAGCAGTCCACCACAGGGAAACACCATATATTTT
TRBV19	.	once	TRBJ2-2	CASLNGGLNTGELFF	TGTGCCAGCCTGAATGGGGGCCTGAACACCGGGGAGCTGTTTTTT
TRBV4-3	TRBD2	.	TRBJ2-4	CASSQEAGAVGGDIQYF	TGCGCCAGCAGCCAAGAGGCTGGAGCGGTGGGGGGGGACATTCAGTACTTC
TRBV4-2	TRBD2	.	TRBJ2-7	CASSQGMTSGTTYEQYF	TGTGCCAGCAGCCAGGGAATGACTAGCGGAACTACCTACGAGCAGTACTTC
TRBV11-1	TRBD2	.	TRBJ2-1	CASSLRRGYNEQFF	TGTGCCAGCAGCTTAAGGCGGGGGTACAATGAGCAGTTCTTC